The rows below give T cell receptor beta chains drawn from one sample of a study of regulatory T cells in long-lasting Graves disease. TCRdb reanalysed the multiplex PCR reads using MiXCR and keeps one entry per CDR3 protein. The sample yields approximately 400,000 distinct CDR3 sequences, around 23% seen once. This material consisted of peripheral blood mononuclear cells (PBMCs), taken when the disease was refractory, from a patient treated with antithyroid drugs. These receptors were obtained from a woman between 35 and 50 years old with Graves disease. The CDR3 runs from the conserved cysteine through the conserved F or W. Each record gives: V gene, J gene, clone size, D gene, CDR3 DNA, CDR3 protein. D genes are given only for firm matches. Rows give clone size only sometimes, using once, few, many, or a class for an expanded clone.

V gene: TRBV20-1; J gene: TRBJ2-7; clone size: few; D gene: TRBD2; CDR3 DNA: TGCAGTGCTAGAGAACCGGGAGGCCGCCCCGAGCAGTACTTC; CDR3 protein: CSAREPGGRPEQYF
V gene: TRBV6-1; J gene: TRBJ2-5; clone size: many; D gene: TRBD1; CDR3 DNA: TGTGCCAGCACGAAACAGGGGCAACTTGTCGGGACCCAGTACTTC; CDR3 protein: CASTKQGQLVGTQYF
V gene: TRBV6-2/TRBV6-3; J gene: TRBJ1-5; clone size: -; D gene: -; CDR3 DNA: TGTGCCAGCAGTTACGAGCGAAATCAGCCCCAGCATTTT; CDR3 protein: CASSYERNQPQHF
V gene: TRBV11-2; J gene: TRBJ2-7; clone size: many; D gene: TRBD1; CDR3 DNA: TGTGCCAGCAGCCCTCGAACAGGGGGCGCATATTACGAGCAGTACTTC; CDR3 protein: CASSPRTGGAYYEQYF
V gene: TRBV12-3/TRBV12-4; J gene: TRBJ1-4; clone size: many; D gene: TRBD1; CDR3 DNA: TGTGCCAGCAGTTTCGACAGGGATAATGAAAAACTGTTTTTT; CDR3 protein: CASSFDRDNEKLFF
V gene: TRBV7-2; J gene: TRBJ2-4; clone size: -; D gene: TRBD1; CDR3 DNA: TGTGCCAGCAGCTTAGGGGACAGGGGAAGGAACATTCAGTACTTC; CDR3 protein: CASSLGDRGRNIQYF
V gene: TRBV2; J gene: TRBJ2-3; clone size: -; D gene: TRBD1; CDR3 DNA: TGTGCCAGCGGCAGGGGACAGGGGTCAGATACGCAGTATTTT; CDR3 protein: CASGRGQGSDTQYF
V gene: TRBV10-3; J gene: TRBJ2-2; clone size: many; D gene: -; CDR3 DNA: TGTGCCATCAGTGGAACAGGGAGAAGGAACACCGGGGAGCTGTTTTTT; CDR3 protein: CAISGTGRRNTGELFF
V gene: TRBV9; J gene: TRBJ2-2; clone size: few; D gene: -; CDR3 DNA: TGTGCCAGCAGCCGACCTAGCACCGGGGAGCTGTTTTTT; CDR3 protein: CASSRPSTGELFF
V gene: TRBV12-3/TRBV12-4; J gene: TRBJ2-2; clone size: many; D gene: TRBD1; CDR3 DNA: TGTGCCAGCAGGGGCGGGACAGGCGGGGAGCTGTTTTTT; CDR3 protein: CASRGGTGGELFF
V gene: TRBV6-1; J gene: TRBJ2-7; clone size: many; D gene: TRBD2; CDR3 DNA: TGTGCCAGCGGACCATTAGCGGGAACGGAAGAGCAGTACTTC; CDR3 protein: CASGPLAGTEEQYF
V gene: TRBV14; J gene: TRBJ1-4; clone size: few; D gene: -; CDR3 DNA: TGTGCCAGCAGCGTCCAAAGTCCTATCGGGGGTGAAAAACTGTTTTTT; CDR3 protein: CASSVQSPIGGEKLFF
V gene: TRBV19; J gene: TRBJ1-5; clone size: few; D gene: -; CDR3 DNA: TGTGCCAGTAGTGGGAGTGTTAGTAATCAGCCCCAGCATTTT; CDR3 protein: CASSGSVSNQPQHF
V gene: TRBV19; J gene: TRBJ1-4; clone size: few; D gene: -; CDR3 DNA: TGTGCCAGTACTCCTTGGGCCACCGCGAATGAAAAACTGTTTTTT; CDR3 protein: CASTPWATANEKLFF
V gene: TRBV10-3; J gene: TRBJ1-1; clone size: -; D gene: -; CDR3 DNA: TGTGCCATCAGTACCCGGGAACGGTTGAACACTGAAGCTTTCTTT; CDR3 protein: CAISTRERLNTEAFF
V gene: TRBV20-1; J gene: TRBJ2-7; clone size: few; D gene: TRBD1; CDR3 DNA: TGCAGTGCTAGTGGACCTGGGACAGGGAAACCCTACGAGCAGTACTTC; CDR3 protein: CSASGPGTGKPYEQYF
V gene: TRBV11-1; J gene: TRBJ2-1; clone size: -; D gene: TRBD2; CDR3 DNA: TGTGCCAGCAGCCAGGGACTAGCGGGAGTATTGGGATACAATGAGCAGTTCTTC; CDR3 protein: CASSQGLAGVLGYNEQFF
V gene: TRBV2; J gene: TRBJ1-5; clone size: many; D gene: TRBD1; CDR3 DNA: TGTACCAGCAGCACAGGGGGTCAGCCCCAGCATTTT; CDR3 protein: CTSSTGGQPQHF
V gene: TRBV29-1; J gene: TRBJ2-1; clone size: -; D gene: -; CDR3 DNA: TGCAGCGTTACCCCTTTAATTGCGGTCTCCTACAATGAGCAGTTCTTC; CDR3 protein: CSVTPLIAVSYNEQFF
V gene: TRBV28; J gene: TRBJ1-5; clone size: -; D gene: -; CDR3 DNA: TGTGCCGGCAGTTTAGGGGGGGATCAGCCCCAGCATTTT; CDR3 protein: CAGSLGGDQPQHF
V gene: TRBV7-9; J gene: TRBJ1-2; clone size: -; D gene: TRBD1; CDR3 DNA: TGTGCCAGCACCTCACAGGGGGAATACTATGGCTACACCTTC; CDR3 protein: CASTSQGEYYGYTF
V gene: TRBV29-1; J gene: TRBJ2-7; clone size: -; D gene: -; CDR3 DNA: TGCAGCGCTGTCGACAGAAACTACGAGCAGTACTTC; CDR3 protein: CSAVDRNYEQYF
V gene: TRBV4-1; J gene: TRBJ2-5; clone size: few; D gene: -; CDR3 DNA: TGCGCCAGCAGCCAACACCCTCCGGGACCTCACTTGGGGACCCAGTACTTC; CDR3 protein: CASSQHPPGPHLGTQYF
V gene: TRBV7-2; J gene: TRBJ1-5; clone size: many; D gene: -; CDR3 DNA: TGTGCCAGCAGCCCCTGGGACTTTCAGCCCCAGCATTTT; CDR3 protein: CASSPWDFQPQHF
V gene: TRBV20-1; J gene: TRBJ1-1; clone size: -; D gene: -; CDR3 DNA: TGCAGTGCTAGTTTATGGGGAACTGAAGCTTTCTTT; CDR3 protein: CSASLWGTEAFF
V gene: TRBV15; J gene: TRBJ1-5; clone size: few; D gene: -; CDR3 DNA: TGTGCCACCAGCAGAGTGGGGGGGCAGAGTCAGCCCCAGCATTTT; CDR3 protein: CATSRVGGQSQPQHF
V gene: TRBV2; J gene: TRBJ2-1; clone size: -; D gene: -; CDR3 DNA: TGTGCCAGCAGTGACGAAGTGGCGAATGAGCAGTTCTTC; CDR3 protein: CASSDEVANEQFF
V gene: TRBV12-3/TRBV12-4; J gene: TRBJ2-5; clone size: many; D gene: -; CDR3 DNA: TGTGCCATCAGACCCCGGGGGACAGAGAAGACCCAGTACTTC; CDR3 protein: CAIRPRGTEKTQYF
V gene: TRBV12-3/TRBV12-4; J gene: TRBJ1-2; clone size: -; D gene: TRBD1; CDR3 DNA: TGTGCCAGCAGTTTATTCCCCGGACAGGGCGGCGATGGCTACACCTTC; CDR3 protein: CASSLFPGQGGDGYTF
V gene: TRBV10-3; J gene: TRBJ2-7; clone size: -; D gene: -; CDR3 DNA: TGTGCCATCAGTGTCACAGCCGTAGGGGTCAACGAGCAGTACTTC; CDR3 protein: CAISVTAVGVNEQYF
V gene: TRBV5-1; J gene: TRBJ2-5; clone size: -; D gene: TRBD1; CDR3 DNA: TGCGCCAGCAGGCCGGACAGGGTACAAGAGACCCAGTACTTC; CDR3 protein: CASRPDRVQETQYF
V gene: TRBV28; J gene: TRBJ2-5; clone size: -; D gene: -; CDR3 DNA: TGTGCCAGCAGTTTCTTTAGATCGGGACCGCAAGAGACCCAGTACTTC; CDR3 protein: CASSFFRSGPQETQYF
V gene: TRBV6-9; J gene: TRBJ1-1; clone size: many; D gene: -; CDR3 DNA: TGTGCCAGCAGTTATGGACAGACGAACACTGAAGCTTTCTTT; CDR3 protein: CASSYGQTNTEAFF
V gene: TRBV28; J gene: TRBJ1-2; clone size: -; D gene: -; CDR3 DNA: TGTGCCAGCAGTTCACCTACGACGGGGGGCGACTATGGCTACACCTTC; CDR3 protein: CASSSPTTGGDYGYTF
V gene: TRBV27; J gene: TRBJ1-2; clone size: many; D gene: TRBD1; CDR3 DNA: TGTGCCAGCAGTTTAGAACGGACAGGGGCTGTCTATGGCTACACCTTC; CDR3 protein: CASSLERTGAVYGYTF
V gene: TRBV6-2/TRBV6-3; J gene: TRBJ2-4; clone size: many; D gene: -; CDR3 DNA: TGTGCCAGCACCCCCAGATTCGGGAAAAACATTCAGTACTTC; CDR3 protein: CASTPRFGKNIQYF
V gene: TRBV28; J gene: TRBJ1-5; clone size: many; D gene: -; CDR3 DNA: TGTGCCAGCACTCCACTCCCGGGGGACCGTCAGCCCCAGCATTTT; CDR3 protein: CASTPLPGDRQPQHF
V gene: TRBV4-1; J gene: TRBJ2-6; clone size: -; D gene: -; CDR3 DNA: TGCGCCAGCGGCGTGGGACCGAACTCTGGGGCCAACGTCCTGACTTTC; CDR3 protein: CASGVGPNSGANVLTF
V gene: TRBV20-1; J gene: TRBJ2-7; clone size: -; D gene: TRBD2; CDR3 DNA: TGCAGGGCCGCGGATAGCGGGAGTTTTATCTCCTACGAGCAGTACTTC; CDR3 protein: CRAADSGSFISYEQYF
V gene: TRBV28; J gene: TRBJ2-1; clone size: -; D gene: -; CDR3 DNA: TGTGCCAGCAGTTCTCCCTCGGAGGGTGGAGGAAACAATGAGCAGTTCTTC; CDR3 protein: CASSSPSEGGGNNEQFF
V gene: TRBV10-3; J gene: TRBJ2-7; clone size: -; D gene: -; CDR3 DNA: TGTGCCACCAAACCCGGGGGAGGTCGGGAGCAGTACTTC; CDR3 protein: CATKPGGGREQYF
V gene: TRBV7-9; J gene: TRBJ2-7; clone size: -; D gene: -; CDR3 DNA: TGTGCCAGCAGCCTAAGCCCCCTTGACGAGCAGTACTTC; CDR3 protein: CASSLSPLDEQYF
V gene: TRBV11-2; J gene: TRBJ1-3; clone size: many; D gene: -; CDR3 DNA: TGTGCCAGCAGCTCCCGCCCGATGCCTGGAAACACCATATATTTT; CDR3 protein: CASSSRPMPGNTIYF
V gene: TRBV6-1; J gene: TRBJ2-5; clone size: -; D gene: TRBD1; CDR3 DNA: TGTGCCAGCAGTGAAACGGACAGGGATACGACCCAGTACTTC; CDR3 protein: CASSETDRDTTQYF
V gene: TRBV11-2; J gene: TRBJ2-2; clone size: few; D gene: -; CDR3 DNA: TGTGCCAGCAGCTTAAGGAGATTGGGGAACACCGGGGAGCTGTTTTTT; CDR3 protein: CASSLRRLGNTGELFF
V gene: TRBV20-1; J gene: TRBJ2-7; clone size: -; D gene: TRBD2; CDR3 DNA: TGCAGTGCTCTCCTAGGGACTAGCGGCGCCTACGAGCAGTACTTC; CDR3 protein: CSALLGTSGAYEQYF
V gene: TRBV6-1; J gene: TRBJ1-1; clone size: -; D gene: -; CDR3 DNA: TGTGCCAGCAAGTGGACATTAGGGGACACTGAAGCTTTCTTT; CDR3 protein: CASKWTLGDTEAFF
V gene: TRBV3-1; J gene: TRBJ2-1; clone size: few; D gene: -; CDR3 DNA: TGTGCCAGCAGCCAAGTTCTCCGGGGCACCTACAATGAGCAGTTCTTC; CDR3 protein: CASSQVLRGTYNEQFF
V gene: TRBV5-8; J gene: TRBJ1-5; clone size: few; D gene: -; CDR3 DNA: TGTGCCAGCAGCCGGGGGGCAGGCCTCAATCAGCCCCAGCATTTT; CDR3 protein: CASSRGAGLNQPQHF
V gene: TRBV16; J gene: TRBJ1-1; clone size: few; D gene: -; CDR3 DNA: TGTGCCAGCAGCCCCCCGGGGGAGAACACTGAAGCTTTCTTT; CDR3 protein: CASSPPGENTEAFF
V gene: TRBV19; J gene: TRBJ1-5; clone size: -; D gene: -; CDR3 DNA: TGTGCCAGTAGTATAAACGGGAATCAGCCCCAGCATTTT; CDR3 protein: CASSINGNQPQHF
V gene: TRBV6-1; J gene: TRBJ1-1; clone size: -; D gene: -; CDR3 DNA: TGTGCCAGCAGGATATTGAACACTGAAGCTTTCTTT; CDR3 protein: CASRILNTEAFF
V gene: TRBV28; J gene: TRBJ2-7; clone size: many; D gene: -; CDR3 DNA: TGTGCCAGCAGTCCTCTAGGGGACGGACTCTACGAGCAGTACTTC; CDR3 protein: CASSPLGDGLYEQYF
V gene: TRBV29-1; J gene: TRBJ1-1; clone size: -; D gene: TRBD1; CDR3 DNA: TGCAGCGTTGAAGACCCCGGGACAGGGAACACTGAAGCTTTCTTT; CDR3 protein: CSVEDPGTGNTEAFF
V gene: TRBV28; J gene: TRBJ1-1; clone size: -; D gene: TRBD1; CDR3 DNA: TGTGCCAGCAGTTCACCCGGGACAGGGTCAAACACTGAAGCTTTCTTT; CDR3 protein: CASSSPGTGSNTEAFF